A single sample gave rise to the 11 T cell receptor beta chains below, sequenced in a study of cytomegalovirus exposure and HLA in healthy donors. The PCR made use of 60 Vbeta and 13 Jbeta primers. The protocol was immunoSEQ multiplex PCR, while the TCRdb copy is restricted to in-frame clones and leaves out a portion. In the table there are more than 150,000 clones, roughly 74% of which are singletons. Sequenced: PBMCs. These receptors originate from a woman aged 35 to 49 in good health and CMV-seropositive.

This clone was observed a few times. The genes are TRBV23-1 and TRBJ1-1; tentatively, D is TRBD1 (6 bases). TRBV23-1 is marked as an open reading frame, function uncertain. V gave up 0 bases and J gave up 10 bases, with 27 bases separating them. The CDR3 sequence is 18 residues long. CDR3 in amino acids: CASSQSVSFGLGGQAAFF. The CDR3, as DNA: TGCGCCAGCAGTCAATCGGTAAGTTTTGGCTTAGGGGGACAAGCAGCTTTCTTT.

The chain couples TRBV5-3 to TRBJ2-7; D is undetermined. TRBV5-3 falls under the ORF class, with uncertain function. The CDR3 is made up of 12 amino acids. V was shortened by 2 bases and J by 7 bases, with 10 bases between the two germline ends. The CDR3 sequence is CARSFSRWEQYF. CDR3 nucleotides: TGTGCCAGAAGCTTTTCCAGGTGGGAGCAGTACTTC.

This clone appeared a few times. V is TRBV7-3 and J is TRBJ2-1, with 8 bases identical to TRBD1. CDR1 is SGHTA, CDR2 FQGTGA, per germline. This CDR3 contains 13 residues. With V trimmed by 0 bases and J by 12 bases, 4 bases remained unmatched. In DNA form, the CDR3 reads TGTGCCAGCAGCTTAACCCCCGACAGGGGGCAGTTCTTC. It is translated as CASSLTPDRGQFF. Full variable domain (outside the CDR3, taken from reference TRBV7-3 and TRBJ2-1): GAGVSQTPSNKVTEKGKYVELRCDPISGHTALYWYRQSLGQGPEFLIYFQGTGAADDSGLPNDRFFAVRPEGSVSTLKIQRTERGDSAVYLCASSLTPDRGQFFGPGTRLTVL.

This chain connects TRBV6-6 to TRBJ2-3, with unresolved D. Between the trimmed V and J ends, which lost 0 bases and 3 bases, there was a span of 4 bases. This CDR3 contains 13 residues. CDR1 and CDR2 from the germline V gene are MNHNY and SVGAGI (reference sequence). CDR3: CASSYSTTDTQYF. The CDR3 DNA is TGTGCCAGCAGTTACTCTACTACAGATACGCAGTATTTT.

V gene TRBV19 combines with J gene TRBJ1-5; no clear D gene. The CDR3 covers 15 residues. Germline assignment: CDR1 LNHDA and CDR2 SQIVND (reference sequence). Trimming took 9 bases from V and 6 from J, leaving 21 bases between them. The DNA for the CDR3 is TGTGCCAGCTCCCTTGCGACGGCGGCTAGTCAGCCCCAGCATTTT. Translation: CASSLATAASQPQHF.

This chain uses TRBV19 with TRBJ2-6; 8 bases fit TRBD1. Trimming removed 6 bases from V and 0 bases from J; junction bases left unmatched: 7. The CDR3 covers 17 residues. Germline CDR1 and CDR2: LNHDA and SQIVND (reference sequence). Written as DNA, the CDR3 is TGTGCCAGTAGCAGACAGGGGACCCACTCTGGGGCCAACGTCCTGACTTTC. Its protein is CASSRQGTHSGANVLTF.

This rearrangement joins TRBV19 to TRBJ2-1; the match to TRBD2 covers 7 bases. V was clipped by 8 bases and J by 7 bases; unmatched bases: 11. Germline CDR1 and CDR2: LNHDA and SQIVND (reference sequence). This CDR3 contains 14 residues. CDR3 residues: CASQSLVGGNEQFF. For the CDR3, the DNA is TGTGCCAGTCAAAGTCTAGTCGGGGGGAATGAGCAGTTCTTC. Full variable domain (remainder filled in from reference TRBV19 and TRBJ2-1): DGGITQSPKYLFRKEGQNVTLSCEQNLNHDAMYWYRQDPGQGLRLIYYSQIVNDFQKGDIAEGYSVSREKKESFPLTVTSAQKNPTAFYLCASQSLVGGNEQFFGPGTRLTVL.

This chain connects TRBV11-2 to TRBJ2-7; possible D gene TRBD1, 6 bases. V was shortened by 2 bases and J by 3 bases, with 14 bases between the two germline ends. The CDR3 is 15 amino acids. Germline CDR1 reads SGHAT; CDR2 reads FQNNGV. The chain's CDR3 is CASSLFGGADYEQYF. DNA for the CDR3: TGTGCCAGCAGCTTATTTGGGGGCGCGGACTACGAGCAGTACTTC.

The rearrangement links TRBV27 to TRBJ2-7, with D unclear. This CDR3 is built from 16 residues. Trimming shortened V by 0 bases and J by 2 bases, and 14 bases separated the two germline ends. The germline CDR1 and CDR2 sequences are MNHEY and SMNVEV (reference sequence). The CDR3 sequence is CASSLSLTSVPYEQYF. CDR3 nucleotides: TGTGCCAGCAGTTTATCCCTAACAAGCGTGCCCTACGAGCAGTACTTC.

The chain combines TRBV7-8 with TRBJ1-4; D is uncertain. This CDR3 is 14 amino acids long. The germline V gene has CDR1 SGHVS and CDR2 FQNEAQ. Trimming removed 2 bases at V and 7 bases at J, with 11 bases between. CDR3 loop: CASSLMGGSEKLFF. For the CDR3, the DNA is TGTGCCAGCAGCTTAATGGGAGGAAGTGAAAAACTGTTTTTT.

Comments on this clone: An end of the junction differs from the germline gene, which may be a read error. The V gene is TRBV6-5, the J gene TRBJ2-2; perhaps TRBD2 as D (5 bases). Germline lookup yields CDR1 MNHEY and CDR2 SVGAGI. The CDR3 loop spans 12 amino acids. CDR3 DNA sequence: TGTGCCAGCAGCCGGGGAGCCGGGAAGCTGTTTTTT. It translates to CASSRGAGKLFF.